A selection of T cell receptor beta chains follows, all from one sample in a study of T cell responses to AZD1222 COVID-19 vaccine. Method: immunoSEQ multiplex PCR; TCRdb's copy keeps in-frame clones and lacks some. This sample yields 100,000 or so clones, of which nearly 90% are seen a single time; about 2.5% belongs to the top ten. The sequences come from peripheral blood, collected 28 days after the second AZD1222 dose. The receptor source for this set is an adult who received the AZD1222 COVID-19 vaccine. CDR3s include the opening cysteine and the closing phenylalanine or tryptophan. D genes are given only for firm matches. Rows give clone size only sometimes, using once, few, many, or a class for an expanded clone.

v_gene	d_gene	abundance	j_gene	CDR3nt	CDR3aa
TRBV9	TRBD1	.	TRBJ2-7	TGTGCCAGCAGCGCAAACCCTCCCGGACAGGCCCTCTCCTACGAGCAGTACTTC	CASSANPPGQALSYEQYF
TRBV28	TRBD1	.	TRBJ1-4	TGTGCCAGCAGTTTGATGGCTACCGGGACAGGACCTGCAACTAATGAAAAACTGTTTTTT	CASSLMATGTGPATNEKLFF
TRBV28	.	.	TRBJ1-5	TGTGCCAGCAGTTTATTGGGCAGGGGTGGGAATCAGCCCCAGCATTTT	CASSLLGRGGNQPQHF
TRBV19	TRBD1	once	TRBJ1-1	TGTGCCAGTAGGGCTACAGGGGCCACTGAAGCTTTCTTT	CASRATGATEAFF
TRBV7-2	TRBD2	.	TRBJ2-1	TGTGCCAGCAGCCTCGGAGAGGGACTAGGCTACAATGAGCAGTTCTTC	CASSLGEGLGYNEQFF
TRBV7-3	.	.	TRBJ2-2	TGTGCCAGCAGTTTAACGGGGCACGGCTACACCGGGGAGCTGTTTTTT	CASSLTGHGYTGELFF
TRBV5-1	TRBD2	.	TRBJ2-1	TGCGCCAGCAGCCTATGGGCCGCCGGGACTAGCGGGAGTTCCACCTACAATGAGCAGTTCTTC	CASSLWAAGTSGSSTYNEQFF
TRBV4-3	TRBD2	.	TRBJ2-1	TGCGCCAGCAGCCAAGACCCCCTAGCGGGCGGGGAGCAGTTCTTC	CASSQDPLAGGEQFF
TRBV24-1	.	.	TRBJ2-4	TGTGCCACCAGTGATGGTCAGGGGGGGTACAAAAACATTCAGTACTTC	CATSDGQGGYKNIQYF
TRBV10-1	.	.	TRBJ1-1	TGCGCCAGCAGTGAAGGGGAGATACCTACTTTGAACACTGAAGCTTTCTTT	CASSEGEIPTLNTEAFF
TRBV7-3	TRBD2	.	TRBJ2-5	TGTGCCAGCAGCTCGGGACTAGCGGGAGGGCCTGGGCAAGAGACCCAGTACTTC	CASSSGLAGGPGQETQYF
TRBV5-6	.	.	TRBJ2-5	TGTGCCAGCGTGGAAACCGGGACCGTACCCCAAGAGACCCAGTACTTC	CASVETGTVPQETQYF
TRBV7-2	.	.	TRBJ2-7	TGTGCCAGCTCTTATTACGATAGCTCCTACGAGCAGTACTTC	CASSYYDSSYEQYF
TRBV7-9	.	.	TRBJ1-2	TGTGCCAGCAGCCCGGGAGGTTCCCATGGCTACACCTTC	CASSPGGSHGYTF
TRBV28	.	.	TRBJ2-7	TGTGCCAGCAGTTCCTCGGCAGGGGCGGCCTACGAGCAGTACTTC	CASSSSAGAAYEQYF
TRBV10-3	.	.	TRBJ2-7	TGTGCCATCAGTGAGTCGACCTACGAGCAGTACTTC	CAISESTYEQYF
TRBV15	TRBD1	.	TRBJ1-2	TGTGCCACCAGCTCCAGGGGGGGACAGCGACCTTATGGCTACACCTTC	CATSSRGGQRPYGYTF
TRBV4-2	.	.	TRBJ1-6	TGTGCCAGCAGCCAGGAATGGACGGGAAATTCACCCCTCCACTTT	CASSQEWTGNSPLHF
TRBV9	TRBD2	.	TRBJ2-3	TGTGCCAGCAGCGCTTCAGGACTAGCGGGAGTGGCGGATACGCAGTATTTT	CASSASGLAGVADTQYF
TRBV29-1	.	.	TRBJ2-3	TGCAGCGTTGCGGGAAAGGGGACAGATACGCAGTATTTT	CSVAGKGTDTQYF
TRBV6-5	.	.	TRBJ2-1	TGTGCCAGCAGGGGGACTGGGGGAAGGGGTAATGAGCAGTTCTTC	CASRGTGGRGNEQFF
TRBV19	TRBD1	.	TRBJ2-7	TGTGCCAGTAAAATAAGGGGGCCCTCCTACGAGCAGTACTTC	CASKIRGPSYEQYF
TRBV27	.	few	TRBJ2-1	TGTGCCAGCGGAAGATTGAACAATGAGCAGTTCTTC	CASGRLNNEQFF
TRBV19	.	.	TRBJ2-1	TGTGCCAGTAGTAAGGGAGACCCGTACTCCTACAATGAGCAGTTCTTC	CASSKGDPYSYNEQFF
TRBV11-3	TRBD1	few	TRBJ2-1	TGTGCCAGCAGCTTAGAGGGTAGGGGGCTCCACAATGAGCAGTTCTTC	CASSLEGRGLHNEQFF
TRBV5-4	.	.	TRBJ1-2	TGTGCCAGCAGCTTGGGAAGTGTGGGCTATGGCTACACCTTC	CASSLGSVGYGYTF
TRBV27	.	few	TRBJ2-1	TGTGCCAGCAGTTTAAGCGACGGGAGATACAATGAGCAGTTCTTC	CASSLSDGRYNEQFF
TRBV12-3/TRBV12-4	.	.	TRBJ2-1	TGTGCCAGCAGTGGCTACAATGAGCAGTTCTTC	CASSGYNEQFF
TRBV19	TRBD2	.	TRBJ2-7	TGTGCCAGTAGTCCTTTTGGGACTAGCGCAACCTACGAGCAGTACTTC	CASSPFGTSATYEQYF
TRBV19	TRBD2	.	TRBJ2-3	TGTGCCAGTAGTATGGGGTGGGACTATAGCACAGATACGCAGTATTTT	CASSMGWDYSTDTQYF
TRBV3-1/TRBV3-2	TRBD2	.	TRBJ2-7	TGTGCCAGCAGCCAATCGGCTAGCGGATACTACGAGCAGTACTTC	CASSQSASGYYEQYF
TRBV18	TRBD1	.	TRBJ2-7	TGTGCCAGCTCACCTACGATGGGACAGGCAGGGTCCGAGCAGTACTTC	CASSPTMGQAGSEQYF